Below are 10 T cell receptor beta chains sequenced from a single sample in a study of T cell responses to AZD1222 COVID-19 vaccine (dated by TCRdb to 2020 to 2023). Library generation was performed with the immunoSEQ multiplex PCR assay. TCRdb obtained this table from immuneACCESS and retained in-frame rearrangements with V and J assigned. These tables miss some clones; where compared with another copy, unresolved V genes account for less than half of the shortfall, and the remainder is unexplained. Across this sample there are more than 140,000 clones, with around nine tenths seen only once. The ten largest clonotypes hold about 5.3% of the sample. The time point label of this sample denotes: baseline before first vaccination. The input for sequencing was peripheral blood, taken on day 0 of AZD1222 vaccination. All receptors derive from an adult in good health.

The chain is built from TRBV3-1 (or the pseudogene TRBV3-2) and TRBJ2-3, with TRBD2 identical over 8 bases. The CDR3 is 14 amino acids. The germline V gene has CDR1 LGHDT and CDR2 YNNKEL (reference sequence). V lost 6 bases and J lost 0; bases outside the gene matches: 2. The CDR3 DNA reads TGTGCCAGCAGACGGGAGGGAAGCACAGATACGCAGTATTTT. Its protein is CASRREGSTDTQYF.

CDR3 DNA: TGTGCCAGCAGCGCCAACTCTTTGGGGGGGGGCCGAAGCTCCTACAATGAGCAGTTCTTC. As protein: CASSANSLGGGRSSYNEQFF. This rearrangement joins TRBV9 to TRBJ2-1; a weak D match, TRBD2 (7 bases). The CDR3 runs to 20 residues. Trimming cost V 3 bases and J 0 bases, with 25 bases left between them. Germline assignment: CDR1 SGDLS and CDR2 YYNGEE.

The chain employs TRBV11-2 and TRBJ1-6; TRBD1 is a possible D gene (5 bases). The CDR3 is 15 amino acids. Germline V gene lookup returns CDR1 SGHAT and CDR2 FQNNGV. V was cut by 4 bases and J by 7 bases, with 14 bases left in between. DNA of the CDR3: TGTGCCAGCAGCTACAAGTTGGGACCCAATTCACCCCTCCACTTT. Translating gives CASSYKLGPNSPLHF. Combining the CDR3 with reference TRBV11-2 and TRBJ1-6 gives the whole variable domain EAGVAQSPRYKIIEKRQSVAFWCNPISGHATLYWYQQILGQGPKLLIQFQNNGVVDDSQLPKDRFSAERLKGVDSTLKIQPAKLEDSAVYLCASSYKLGPNSPLHFGNGTRLTVT.

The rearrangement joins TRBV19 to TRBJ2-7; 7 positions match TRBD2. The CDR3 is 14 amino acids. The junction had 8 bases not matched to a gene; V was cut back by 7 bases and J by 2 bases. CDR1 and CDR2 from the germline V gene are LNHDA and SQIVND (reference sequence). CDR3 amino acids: CASTLKRGPYEQYF. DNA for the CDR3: TGTGCCAGTACCCTGAAGCGGGGTCCCTACGAGCAGTACTTC. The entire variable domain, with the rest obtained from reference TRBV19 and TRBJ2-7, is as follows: DGGITQSPKYLFRKEGQNVTLSCEQNLNHDAMYWYRQDPGQGLRLIYYSQIVNDFQKGDIAEGYSVSREKKESFPLTVTSAQKNPTAFYLCASTLKRGPYEQYFGPGTRLTVT.

The CDR3 bases are TGTGCCAGCACTTTGTTCCCATCGTCCGAGCAGTACTTC. Its translation: CASTLFPSSEQYF. The V call is TRBV2, the J call TRBJ2-7, with unresolved D. The CDR3 is made up of 13 amino acids. V lost 7 bases to trimming and J lost 6 bases, with 16 bases between them. Looked up from germline, CDR1 is SNHLY and CDR2 is FYNNEI.

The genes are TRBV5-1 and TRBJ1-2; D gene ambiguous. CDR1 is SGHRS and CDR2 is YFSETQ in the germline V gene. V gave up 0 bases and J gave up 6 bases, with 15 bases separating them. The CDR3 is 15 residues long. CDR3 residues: CASSLEGRLPDGYTF. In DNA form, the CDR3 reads TGCGCCAGCAGCTTGGAAGGCAGGTTACCGGATGGCTACACCTTC.

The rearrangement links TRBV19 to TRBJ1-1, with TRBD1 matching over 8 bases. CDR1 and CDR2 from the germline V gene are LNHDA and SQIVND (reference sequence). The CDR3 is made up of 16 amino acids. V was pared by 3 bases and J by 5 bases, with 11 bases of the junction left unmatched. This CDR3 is CASSMMFSRTGTEAFF. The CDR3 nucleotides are TGTGCCAGTAGTATGATGTTTTCCAGGACAGGGACTGAAGCTTTCTTT.

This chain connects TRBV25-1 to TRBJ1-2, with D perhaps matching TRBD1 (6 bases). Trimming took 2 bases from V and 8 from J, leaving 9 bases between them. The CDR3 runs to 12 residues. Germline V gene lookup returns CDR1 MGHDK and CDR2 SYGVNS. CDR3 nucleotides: TGTGCCAGCAGTGAACAGGGGTGGGGCTACACCTTC. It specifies CASSEQGWGYTF.

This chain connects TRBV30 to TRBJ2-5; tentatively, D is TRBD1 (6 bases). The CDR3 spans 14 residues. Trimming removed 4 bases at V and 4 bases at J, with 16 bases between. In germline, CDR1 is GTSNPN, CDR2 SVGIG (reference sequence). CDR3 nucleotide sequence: TGTGCCTGGAATTTGGGGGCGCTAGGAGAGACCCAGTACTTC. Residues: CAWNLGALGETQYF.

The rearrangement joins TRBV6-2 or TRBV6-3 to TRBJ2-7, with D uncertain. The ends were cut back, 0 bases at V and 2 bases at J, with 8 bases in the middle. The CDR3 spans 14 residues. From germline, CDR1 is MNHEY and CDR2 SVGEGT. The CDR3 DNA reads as TGTGCCAGCAGTTACTCTACAGACCCCTACGAGCAGTACTTC. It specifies CASSYSTDPYEQYF.